One sample yielded the 3 T cell receptor beta chains listed below, sequenced in a study of cytomegalovirus exposure and HLA in healthy donors. The PCR contained 60 Vbeta and 13 Jbeta primers. Libraries were prepared by immunoSEQ multiplex PCR; TCRdb keeps only in-frame clonotypes and omits some of them. The sample shows about 190,000 clones, less than 85% of them seen only once. Input material: PBMCs. All receptors come from a young man in good health and CMV-seropositive.

V and J are TRBV5-4 and TRBJ1-2; possible D gene TRBD1, 6 bases. The CDR3 runs to 16 residues. Deletions cut 0 bases from V and 9 bases from J, with 21 bases between. Looked up from germline, CDR1 is SGHNT and CDR2 is YYREEE (reference sequence). The chain's CDR3 is CASSLAGDGWGVSYTF. Here the CDR3 DNA reads TGTGCCAGCAGCTTGGCAGGGGACGGCTGGGGAGTTAGCTACACCTTC.

The chain uses TRBV6-1 and TRBJ2-7, with 11 positions matching TRBD2. CDR1 MNHNS and CDR2 SASEGT come from the germline V gene. J gave up 2 bases and V 6 bases, and 6 bases lay outside the gene matches. The length of the CDR3 is 15 residues. The CDR3 coding sequence is TGTGCCAGCAGAGCCGGGACTAGCGGAACCTACGAGCAGTACTTC. Amino acids: CASRAGTSGTYEQYF.

This clone is a singleton in its sample. V and J are TRBV5-1 and TRBJ2-2; 9 nucleotides agree with TRBD2. V was pared by 0 bases and J by 3 bases, with 6 bases of the junction left unmatched. The germline CDR1 and CDR2 sequences are SGHRS and YFSETQ. This CDR3 comprises 17 residues. Here the CDR3 reads CASSLGPAGGDTGELFF. The CDR3, as DNA: TGCGCCAGCAGCTTGGGGCCAGCGGGAGGCGACACCGGGGAGCTGTTTTTT.